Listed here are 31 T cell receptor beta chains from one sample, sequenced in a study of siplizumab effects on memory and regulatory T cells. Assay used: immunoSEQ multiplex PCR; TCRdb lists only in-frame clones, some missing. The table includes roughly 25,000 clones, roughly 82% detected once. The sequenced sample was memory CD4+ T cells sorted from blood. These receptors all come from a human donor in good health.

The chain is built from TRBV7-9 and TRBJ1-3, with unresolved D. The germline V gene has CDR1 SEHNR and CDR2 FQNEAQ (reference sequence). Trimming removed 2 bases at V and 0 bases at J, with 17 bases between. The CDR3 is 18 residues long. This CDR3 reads CASSLLQDPYYSGNTIYF. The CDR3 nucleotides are TGTGCCAGCAGCTTACTTCAGGACCCTTATTACTCTGGAAACACCATATATTTT.

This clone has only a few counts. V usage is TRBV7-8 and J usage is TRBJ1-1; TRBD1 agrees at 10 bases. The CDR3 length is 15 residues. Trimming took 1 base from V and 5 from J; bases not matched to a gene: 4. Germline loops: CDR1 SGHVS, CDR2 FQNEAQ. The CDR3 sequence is CASSLVGQGGTEAFF. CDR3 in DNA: TGTGCCAGCAGCTTAGTAGGACAGGGGGGAACTGAAGCTTTCTTT.

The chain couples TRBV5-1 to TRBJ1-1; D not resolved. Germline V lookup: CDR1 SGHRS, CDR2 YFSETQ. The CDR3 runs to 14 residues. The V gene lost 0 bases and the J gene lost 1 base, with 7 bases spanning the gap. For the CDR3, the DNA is TGCGCCAGCAGCTTGGTAGGAGGGAACACTGAAGCTTTCTTT. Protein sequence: CASSLVGGNTEAFF.

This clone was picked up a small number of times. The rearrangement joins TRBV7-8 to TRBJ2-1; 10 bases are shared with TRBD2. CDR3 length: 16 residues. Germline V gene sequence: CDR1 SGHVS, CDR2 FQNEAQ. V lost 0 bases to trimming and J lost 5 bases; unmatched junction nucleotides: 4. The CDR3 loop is CASSLASSGGNNEQFF. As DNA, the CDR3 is TGTGCCAGCAGCTTAGCTTCTAGCGGGGGCAACAATGAGCAGTTCTTC.

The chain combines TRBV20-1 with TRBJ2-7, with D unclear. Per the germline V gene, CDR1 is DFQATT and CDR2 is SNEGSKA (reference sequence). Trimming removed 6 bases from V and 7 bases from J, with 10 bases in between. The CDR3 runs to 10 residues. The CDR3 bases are TGCAGTGCGCCGGCGCGGGAGCAGTACTTC. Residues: CSAPAREQYF.

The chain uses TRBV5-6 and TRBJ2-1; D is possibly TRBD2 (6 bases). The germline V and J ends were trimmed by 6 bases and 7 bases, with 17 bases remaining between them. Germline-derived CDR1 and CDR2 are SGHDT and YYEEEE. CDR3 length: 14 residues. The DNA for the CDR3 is TGTGCCAGCACCCCTACCCACGGGAGAAATGAGCAGTTCTTC. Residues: CASTPTHGRNEQFF. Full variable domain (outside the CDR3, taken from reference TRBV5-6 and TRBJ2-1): DAGVTQSPTHLIKTRGQQVTLRCSPKSGHDTVSWYQQALGQGPQFIFQYYEEEERQRGNFPDRFSGHQFPNYSSELNVNALLLGDSALYLCASTPTHGRNEQFFGPGTRLTVL.

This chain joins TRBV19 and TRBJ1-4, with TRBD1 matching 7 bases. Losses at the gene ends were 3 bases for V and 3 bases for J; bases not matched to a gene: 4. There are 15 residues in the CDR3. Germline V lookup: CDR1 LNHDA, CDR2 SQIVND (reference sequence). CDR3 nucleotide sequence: TGTGCCAGTAGTATTACGGGACAGCCTAATGAAAAACTGTTTTTT. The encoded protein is CASSITGQPNEKLFF. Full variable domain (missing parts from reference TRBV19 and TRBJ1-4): DGGITQSPKYLFRKEGQNVTLSCEQNLNHDAMYWYRQDPGQGLRLIYYSQIVNDFQKGDIAEGYSVSREKKESFPLTVTSAQKNPTAFYLCASSITGQPNEKLFFGSGTQLSVL.

The CDR3 DNA reads as TGTGCCAGCAGCTTAGTTGGAAGTGGCTACGAGCAGTACTTC. It codes for CASSLVGSGYEQYF. The rearrangement links TRBV7-2 to TRBJ2-7, with no clear D. Germline-derived CDR1 and CDR2 are SGHTA and FQGNSA. V shed 1 base and J shed 3 bases, with 10 bases lying between them. This CDR3 is built from 14 residues.

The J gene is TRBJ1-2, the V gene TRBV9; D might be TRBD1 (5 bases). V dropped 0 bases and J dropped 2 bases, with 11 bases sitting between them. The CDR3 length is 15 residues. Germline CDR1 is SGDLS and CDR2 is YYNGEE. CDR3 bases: TGTGCCAGCAGCGTAGATTTGGGGGGAAACTATGGCTACACCTTC. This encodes CASSVDLGGNYGYTF.

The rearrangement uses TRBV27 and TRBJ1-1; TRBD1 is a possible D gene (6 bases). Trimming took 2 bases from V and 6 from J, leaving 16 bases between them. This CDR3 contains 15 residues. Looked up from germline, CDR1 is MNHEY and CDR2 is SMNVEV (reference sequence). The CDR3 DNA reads TGTGCCAGCAGTTTAGGGGCAGGGGCTGGGGCTGAAGCTTTCTTT. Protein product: CASSLGAGAGAEAFF.

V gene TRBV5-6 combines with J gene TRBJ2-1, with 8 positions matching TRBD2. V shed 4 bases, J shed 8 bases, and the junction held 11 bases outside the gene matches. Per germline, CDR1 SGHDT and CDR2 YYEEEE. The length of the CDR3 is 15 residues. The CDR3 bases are TGTGCCAGCAGCGCCCAATCCGGGACTAGGGATGAGCAGTTCTTC. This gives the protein CASSAQSGTRDEQFF.

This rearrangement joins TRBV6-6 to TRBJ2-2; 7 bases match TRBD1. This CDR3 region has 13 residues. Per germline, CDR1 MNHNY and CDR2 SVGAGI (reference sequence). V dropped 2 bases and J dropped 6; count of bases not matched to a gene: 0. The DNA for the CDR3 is TGTGCCAGCAGTTACAGGGGGCCCGGGGAGCTGTTTTTT. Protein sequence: CASSYRGPGELFF.

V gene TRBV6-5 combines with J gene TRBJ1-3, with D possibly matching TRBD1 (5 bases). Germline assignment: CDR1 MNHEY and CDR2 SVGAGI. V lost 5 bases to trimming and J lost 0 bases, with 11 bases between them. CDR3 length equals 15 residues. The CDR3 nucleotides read TGTGCCAGCAGTGGGGCAGGAAACTCTGGAAACACCATATATTTT. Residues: CASSGAGNSGNTIYF.

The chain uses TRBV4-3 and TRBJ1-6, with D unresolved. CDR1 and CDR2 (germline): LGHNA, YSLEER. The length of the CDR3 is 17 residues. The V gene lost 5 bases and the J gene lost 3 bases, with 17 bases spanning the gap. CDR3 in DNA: TGCGCCAGCAGCGAGAAGGGCAGTAGCTTCTATAATTCACCCCTCCACTTT. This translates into CASSEKGSSFYNSPLHF.

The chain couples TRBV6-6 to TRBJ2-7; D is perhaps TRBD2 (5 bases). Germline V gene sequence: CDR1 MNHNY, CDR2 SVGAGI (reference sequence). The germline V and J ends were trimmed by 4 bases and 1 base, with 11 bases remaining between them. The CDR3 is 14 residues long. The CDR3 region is CASSSPAVSYEQYF. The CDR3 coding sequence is TGTGCCAGCAGTTCTCCAGCGGTGTCCTACGAGCAGTACTTC.

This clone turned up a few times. CDR3 amino acids: CASSQGLERGSPLHF. As DNA, the CDR3 is TGCGCCAGCAGCCAAGGACTAGAAAGAGGTTCACCCCTCCACTTT. V is TRBV4-3 and J is TRBJ1-6, with D unclear. This CDR3 spans 15 amino acids. V was cut by 1 base and J by 9 bases, with 13 bases left in between. Germline CDR1 reads LGHNA; CDR2 reads YSLEER.

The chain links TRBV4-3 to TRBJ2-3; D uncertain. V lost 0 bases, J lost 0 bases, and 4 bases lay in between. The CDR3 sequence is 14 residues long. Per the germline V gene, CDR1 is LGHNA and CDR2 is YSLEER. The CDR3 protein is CASSQEFSTDTQYF. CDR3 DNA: TGCGCCAGCAGCCAAGAGTTCAGCACAGATACGCAGTATTTT.

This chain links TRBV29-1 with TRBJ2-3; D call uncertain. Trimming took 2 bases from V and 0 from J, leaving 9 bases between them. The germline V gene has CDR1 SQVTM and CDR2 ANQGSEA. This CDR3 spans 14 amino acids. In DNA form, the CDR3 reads TGCAGCGTTGAATTCGGGCCTAGCACAGATACGCAGTATTTT. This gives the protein CSVEFGPSTDTQYF.

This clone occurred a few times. The CDR3 bases are TGTGCCAGCAGCATTAGCGCGGAGACCCAGTACTTC. It is translated as CASSISAETQYF. J is TRBJ2-5 and V is TRBV6-4, with TRBD2 as a possible D gene (5 bases). The germline V and J ends were trimmed by 6 bases and 5 bases, with 10 bases remaining between them. The germline V gene has CDR1 MRHNA and CDR2 SNTAGT. The CDR3 runs to 12 residues.

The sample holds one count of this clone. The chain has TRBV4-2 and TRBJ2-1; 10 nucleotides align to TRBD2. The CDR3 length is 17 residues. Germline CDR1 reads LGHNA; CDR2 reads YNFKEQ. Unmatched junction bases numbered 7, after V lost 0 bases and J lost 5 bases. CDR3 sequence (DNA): TGTGCCAGCAGCCAAGAGGCGCTAGCGGGAGTAGACAATGAGCAGTTCTTC. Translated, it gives CASSQEALAGVDNEQFF.

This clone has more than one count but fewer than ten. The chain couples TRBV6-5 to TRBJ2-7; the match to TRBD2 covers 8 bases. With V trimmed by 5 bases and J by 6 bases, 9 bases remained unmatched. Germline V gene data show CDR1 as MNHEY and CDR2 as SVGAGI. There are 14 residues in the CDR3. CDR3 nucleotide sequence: TGTGCCAGCAGTCCAAGCGGGAGCCGGGGCGAGCAGTACTTC. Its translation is CASSPSGSRGEQYF.

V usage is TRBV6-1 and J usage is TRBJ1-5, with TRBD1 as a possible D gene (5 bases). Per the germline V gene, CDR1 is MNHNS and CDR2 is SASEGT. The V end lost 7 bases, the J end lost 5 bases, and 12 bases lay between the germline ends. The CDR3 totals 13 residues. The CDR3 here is CASTHGGDQPQHF. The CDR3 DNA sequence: TGTGCCAGCACCCATGGGGGGGATCAGCCCCAGCATTTT.

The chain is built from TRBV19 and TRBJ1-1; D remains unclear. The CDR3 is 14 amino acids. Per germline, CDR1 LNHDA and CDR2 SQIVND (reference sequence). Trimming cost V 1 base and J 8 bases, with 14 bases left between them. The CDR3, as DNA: TGTGCCAGTAGTATAGGTAGACATAAAGTAGAAGCTTTCTTT. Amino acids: CASSIGRHKVEAFF. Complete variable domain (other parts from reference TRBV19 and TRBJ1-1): DGGITQSPKYLFRKEGQNVTLSCEQNLNHDAMYWYRQDPGQGLRLIYYSQIVNDFQKGDIAEGYSVSREKKESFPLTVTSAQKNPTAFYLCASSIGRHKVEAFFGQGTRLTVV.

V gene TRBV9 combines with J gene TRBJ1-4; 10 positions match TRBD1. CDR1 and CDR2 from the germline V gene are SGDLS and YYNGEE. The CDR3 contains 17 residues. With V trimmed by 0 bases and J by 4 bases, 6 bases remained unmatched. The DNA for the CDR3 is TGTGCCAGCAGCGTAGGATTGGGGACAGGGGATAATGAAAAACTGTTTTTT. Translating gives CASSVGLGTGDNEKLFF.

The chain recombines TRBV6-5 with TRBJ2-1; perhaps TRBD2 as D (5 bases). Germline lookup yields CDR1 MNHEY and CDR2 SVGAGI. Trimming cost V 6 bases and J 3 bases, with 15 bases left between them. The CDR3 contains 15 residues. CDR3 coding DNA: TGTGCCAGCAGCCCGGGATTAATCAACTACAATGAGCAGTTCTTC. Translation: CASSPGLINYNEQFF.

CDR3 protein: CAISGRDLTAYEQYF. CDR3 nucleotide sequence: TGTGCCATCAGTGGAAGGGACCTCACAGCCTACGAGCAGTACTTC. The chain uses TRBV10-3 and TRBJ2-7; D may match TRBD1 or TRBD2 (5 bases each). The CDR3 runs to 15 residues. The V gene's germline CDR1 is ENHRY and CDR2 SYGVKD. Trimming took 4 bases from V and 2 from J, leaving 15 bases between them.

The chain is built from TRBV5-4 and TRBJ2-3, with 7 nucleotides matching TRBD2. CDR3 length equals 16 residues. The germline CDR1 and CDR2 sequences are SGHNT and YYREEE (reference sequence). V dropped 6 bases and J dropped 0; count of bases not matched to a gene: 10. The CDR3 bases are TGTGCCAGCATCCTCACCCCGGGACTAAGCACAGATACGCAGTATTTT. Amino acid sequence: CASILTPGLSTDTQYF. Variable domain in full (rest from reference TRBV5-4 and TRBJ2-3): ETGVTQSPTHLIKTRGQQVTLRCSSQSGHNTVSWYQQALGQGPQFIFQYYREEENGRGNFPPRFSGLQFPNYSSELNVNALELDDSALYLCASILTPGLSTDTQYFGPGTRLTVL.

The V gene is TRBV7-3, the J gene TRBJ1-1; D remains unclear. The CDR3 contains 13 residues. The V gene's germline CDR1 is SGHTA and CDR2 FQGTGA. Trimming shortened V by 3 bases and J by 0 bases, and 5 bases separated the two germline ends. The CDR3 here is CASSFAVNTEAFF. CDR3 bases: TGTGCCAGCAGCTTTGCGGTGAACACTGAAGCTTTCTTT. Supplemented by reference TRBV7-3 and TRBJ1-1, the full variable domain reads GAGVSQTPSNKVTEKGKYVELRCDPISGHTALYWYRQSLGQGPEFLIYFQGTGAADDSGLPNDRFFAVRPEGSVSTLKIQRTERGDSAVYLCASSFAVNTEAFFGQGTRLTVV.

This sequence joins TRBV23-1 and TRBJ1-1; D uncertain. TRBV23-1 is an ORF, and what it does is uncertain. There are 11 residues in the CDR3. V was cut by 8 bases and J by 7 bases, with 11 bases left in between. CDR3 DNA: TGCGCCAGCGGCGGAGTCGATGAAGCTTTCTTT. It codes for CASGGVDEAFF.

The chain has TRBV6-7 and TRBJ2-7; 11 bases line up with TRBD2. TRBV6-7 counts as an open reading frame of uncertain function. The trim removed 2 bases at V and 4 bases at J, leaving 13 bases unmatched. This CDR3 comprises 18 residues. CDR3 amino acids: CASSYPSLRLAGKYEQYF. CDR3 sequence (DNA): TGTGCCAGCAGTTACCCGAGCCTCCGACTAGCGGGAAAATACGAGCAGTACTTC.

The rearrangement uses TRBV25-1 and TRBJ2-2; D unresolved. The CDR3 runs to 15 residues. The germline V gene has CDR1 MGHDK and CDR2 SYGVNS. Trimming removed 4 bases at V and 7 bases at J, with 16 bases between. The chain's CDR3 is CASSGARRGGGELFF. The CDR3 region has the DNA TGTGCCAGCAGTGGGGCAAGGCGCGGTGGCGGGGAGCTGTTTTTT.